These 9 T cell receptor beta chains were sequenced from one sample in a study of blood T cell repertoires in COVID-19. Repertoires were generated with immunoSEQ multiplex PCR, while TCRdb's copy carries only in-frame clones and drops some. The profile covers approximately 46,000 clones, with roughly four fifths appearing a single time and roughly 2.6% taken by the ten largest. The sample comprised peripheral blood. The receptors here all came from a woman aged 55-70 years with acute or convalescent COVID-19.

The table lists this clone with a count of one. The J gene is TRBJ2-3, the V gene TRBV11-1, with D tentatively TRBD2 (6 bases). V was shortened by 5 bases and J by 5 bases, with 17 bases between the two germline ends. There are 15 residues in the CDR3. Germline CDR1 SGHAT, CDR2 FQDESV (reference sequence). The CDR3 bases are TGTGCCAGCAGCGTAGAGACGGGAGTTCTAGATACGCAGTATTTT. This sequence encodes CASSVETGVLDTQYF. Full variable domain (missing parts from reference TRBV11-1 and TRBJ2-3): EAEVAQSPRYKITEKSQAVAFWCDPISGHATLYWYRQILGQGPELLVQFQDESVVDDSQLPKDRFSAERLKGVDSTLKIQPAELGDSAMYLCASSVETGVLDTQYFGPGTRLTVL.

V gene TRBV19 combines with J gene TRBJ2-1, with 11 bases lining up with TRBD1. The CDR3 totals 14 residues. The germline gives CDR1 LNHDA, CDR2 SQIVND (reference sequence). V lost 6 bases, J lost 9 bases, and 7 bases stayed unmatched. CDR3 in DNA: TGTGCCAGTAGCATGGACAGGGGGCTGGGTGAGCAGTTCTTC. Translated: CASSMDRGLGEQFF.

The rearrangement links TRBV14 to TRBJ1-1, with 9 positions matching TRBD1. The CDR3 length is 15 residues. Germline lookup yields CDR1 SGHDN and CDR2 FVKESK. Unmatched junction bases numbered 6, after V lost 2 bases and J lost 5 bases. CDR3 coding DNA: TGTGCCAGCAGCCAAAGGGGGACAGGGAGAACTGAAGCTTTCTTT. Its translation is CASSQRGTGRTEAFF. The variable domain in full, with the rest retrieved from reference TRBV14 and TRBJ1-1, is EAGVTQFPSHSVIEKGQTVTLRCDPISGHDNLYWYRRVMGKEIKFLLHFVKESKQDESGMPNNRFLAERTGGTYSTLKVQPAELEDSGVYFCASSQRGTGRTEAFFGQGTRLTVV.

CDR3 coding DNA: TGTGCCAGCAGCTTAGCGGGGGGGACAGATACGCAGTATTTT. As protein: CASSLAGGTDTQYF. This chain connects TRBV7-3 to TRBJ2-3, with TRBD2 identical over 9 bases. The germline CDR1 and CDR2 sequences are SGHTA and FQGTGA. This CDR3 contains 14 residues. With 2 bases clipped from V and 3 bases from J, the junction kept 0 bases outside the gene matches.

The V gene is TRBV4-1, the J gene TRBJ2-7, with TRBD1 matching over 7 bases. V dropped 3 bases and J dropped 2; count of bases not matched to a gene: 7. CDR3 size: 15 residues. The V gene's germline CDR1 is MGHRA and CDR2 YSYEKL. CDR3 loop: CASSQTDRVAYEQYF. CDR3 in DNA: TGCGCCAGCAGCCAGACCGACAGGGTCGCCTACGAGCAGTACTTC.

The rearrangement joins TRBV28 to TRBJ1-1; the D gene is possibly TRBD1 (5 bases). The V end lost 3 bases, the J end lost 5 bases, and 16 bases lay between the germline ends. CDR1 and CDR2 from the germline V gene are MDHEN and SYDVKM. The CDR3 length is 15 residues. CDR3 residues: CASSLYGRAGTEAFF. CDR3 DNA: TGTGCCAGCAGTTTGTATGGCAGGGCAGGGACTGAAGCTTTCTTT.

This clone has just a few counts. The CDR3 sequence: CASSQGGEEYGYTF. The CDR3 region has the DNA TGTGCCAGCAGCCAAGGGGGCGAAGAATATGGCTACACCTTC. V and J are TRBV3-1 (or the pseudogene TRBV3-2) and TRBJ1-2, with D perhaps matching TRBD1 (5 bases). Trimming removed 1 base at V and 5 bases at J, with 11 bases between. The CDR3 is 14 residues long. In germline, CDR1 is LGHDT, CDR2 YNNKEL (reference sequence).

This chain links TRBV6-4 with TRBJ2-2; D is undetermined. The CDR3 runs 13 residues. V was cut by 6 bases and J by 3 bases, with 8 bases left in between. In germline, CDR1 is MRHNA, CDR2 SNTAGT. DNA of the CDR3: TGTGCCAGCAGCCCCCAGGACACCGGGGAGCTGTTTTTT. Translated: CASSPQDTGELFF.

The V and J genes are TRBV28 and TRBJ1-2, with D hard to call. The CDR3 is 12 amino acids. Per the germline V gene, CDR1 is MDHEN and CDR2 is SYDVKM. V dropped 2 bases and J dropped 4 bases, with 5 bases sitting between them. The CDR3 bases are TGTGCCAGCAGTTTAAGCGGCTATGGCTACACCTTC. Protein: CASSLSGYGYTF.